The 30 T cell receptor beta chains below all came from one sample that was sequenced in a study of cytomegalovirus exposure and HLA in healthy donors (dated by TCRdb to about 2017). The library was produced with the immunoSEQ multiplex PCR assay. The multiplex PCR relied on a mix of 60 forward primers for TCR Vbeta segments and 13 reverse primers for TCR Jbeta segments. TCRdb carries this immuneACCESS record with in-frame sequences only. Its versions omit some clonotypes, under half of them owing to an unresolved V gene in the studies checked, with the rest unexplained. This sample has about 160,000 clones in its table, and 77% of those were observed once. The top ten hold 1.1% to 1.5% of the sample. Sequenced input: PBMCs. The receptors were sampled from a woman in her twenties or thirties in good health and CMV-seronegative.

This clone was counted only a few times. J is TRBJ1-6 and V is TRBV11-2, with TRBD1 matching 9 bases. V dropped 5 bases and J dropped 10; count of bases not matched to a gene: 9. Germline values: CDR1 SGHAT, CDR2 FQNNGV. CDR3 size: 15 residues. CDR3: CASSNRDRVGSPLHF. CDR3 DNA: TGTGCCAGCAGCAACCGGGACAGGGTTGGATCACCCCTCCACTTT.

The CDR3 is CASSANRVPEAFF. In DNA form, the CDR3 reads TGTGCCAGCAGTGCCAACAGGGTCCCTGAAGCTTTCTTT. V and J are TRBV28 and TRBJ1-1, with a weak D call TRBD1 (6 bases). The germline gives CDR1 MDHEN, CDR2 SYDVKM. V was cut by 5 bases and J by 6 bases, with 13 bases left in between. CDR3 length equals 13 residues. Full variable domain (rest looked up from reference TRBV28 and TRBJ1-1): DVKVTQSSRYLVKRTGEKVFLECVQDMDHENMFWYRQDPGLGLRLIYFSYDVKMKEKGDIPEGYSVSREKKERFSLILESASTNQTSMYLCASSANRVPEAFFGQGTRLTVV.

The chain has TRBV7-9 and TRBJ1-6, with 8 bases that match TRBD1. This CDR3 is built from 14 residues. After removal of 5 bases from V and 8 bases from J, the junction contained 5 bases not matched to a gene. Germline values: CDR1 SEHNR, CDR2 FQNEAQ (reference sequence). The chain's CDR3 is CASSQGTGDSPLHF. As DNA, the CDR3 is TGTGCCAGCAGCCAAGGGACAGGAGATTCACCCCTCCACTTT.

The V call is TRBV30, the J call TRBJ2-2; no reliable D call. V was cut by 4 bases and J by 9 bases, with 12 bases left in between. CDR1 and CDR2 from the germline V gene are GTSNPN and SVGIG (reference sequence). This CDR3 spans 12 amino acids. CDR3 residues: CAWTWNGRELFF. CDR3 nucleotides: TGTGCCTGGACTTGGAATGGGCGGGAGCTGTTTTTT.

The genes are TRBV2 and TRBJ1-4, with TRBD1 as a possible D gene (5 bases). The CDR3 consists of 15 residues. V was cut by 3 bases and J by 7 bases, with 15 bases left in between. The germline V gene has CDR1 SNHLY and CDR2 FYNNEI. The CDR3 DNA sequence: TGTGCCAGCAGTGATGTAGGGGTAATGGGTGAAAAACTGTTTTTT. It translates to CASSDVGVMGEKLFF.

V usage is TRBV7-6 and J usage is TRBJ1-6; no firm D call. Trimming cost V 8 bases and J 7 bases, with 9 bases left between them. This CDR3 comprises 12 residues. The germline CDR1 and CDR2 sequences are SGHVS and FNYEAQ. The CDR3 here is CASGGGNSPLHF. In DNA form, the CDR3 reads TGTGCCAGCGGCGGCGGAAATTCACCCCTCCACTTT.

The chain carries TRBV7-9 and TRBJ1-1; TRBD1 is a possible D gene (6 bases). The CDR3 covers 14 residues. Germline loops: CDR1 SEHNR, CDR2 FQNEAQ (reference sequence). The ends were cut back, 6 bases at V and 4 bases at J, with 15 bases in the middle. In DNA, the CDR3 is TGTGCCAGCAGGCAGCGGGGGGCTGTCACTGAAGCTTTCTTT. It is translated as CASRQRGAVTEAFF.

In this sample, this clone turned up a few times. V is TRBV7-9 and J is TRBJ1-5; D not certain. Germline V CDR1 and CDR2: SEHNR, FQNEAQ (reference sequence). V was shortened by 2 bases and J by 1 base, with 6 bases between the two germline ends. The CDR3 consists of 14 residues. CDR3 in amino acids: CASSLSQSNQPQHF. CDR3 DNA sequence: TGTGCCAGCAGCTTATCCCAAAGCAATCAGCCCCAGCATTTT.

The V call is TRBV7-6, the J call TRBJ2-7, with TRBD2 as a possible D gene (5 bases). Trimming took 1 base from V and 2 from J, leaving 9 bases between them. The germline V gene encodes CDR1 SGHVS and CDR2 FNYEAQ. This CDR3 contains 14 residues. CDR3 nucleotide sequence: TGTGCCAGCAGCTTAGAGTTGAGGGCCTACGAGCAGTACTTC. Amino acid sequence: CASSLELRAYEQYF.

The gene calls are TRBV5-5 and TRBJ2-2; D is unclear. V lost 0 bases, J lost 1 base, and 7 bases lay in between. This CDR3 comprises 15 residues. The V gene's germline CDR1 is SGHKS and CDR2 YYEKEE (reference sequence). Written as DNA, the CDR3 is TGTGCCAGCAGCTTGGATGGCAGGAACACCGGGGAGCTGTTTTTT. Its protein product is CASSLDGRNTGELFF.

V gene TRBV5-1 combines with J gene TRBJ1-2; D may be TRBD1 (6 bases). There are 12 residues in the CDR3. Trimming stripped 4 bases from V and 6 bases from J, with 10 bases between. Germline assignment: CDR1 SGHRS and CDR2 YFSETQ. In DNA form, the CDR3 reads TGCGCCAGCAGCCTTCAGGGGAATGGCTACACCTTC. Translation gives CASSLQGNGYTF. The full variable domain, in which reference TRBV5-1 and TRBJ1-2 provide the parts outside the CDR3, is KAGVTQTPRYLIKTRGQQVTLSCSPISGHRSVSWYQQTPGQGLQFLFEYFSETQRNKGNFPGRFSGRQFSNSRSEMNVSTLELGDSALYLCASSLQGNGYTFGSGTRLTVV.

This clone was seen a single time. The gene calls are TRBV5-1 and TRBJ2-6; D is perhaps TRBD1 (6 bases). The CDR3 sequence is 15 residues long. From germline, CDR1 is SGHRS and CDR2 YFSETQ. V was clipped by 3 bases and J by 0 bases, with 7 bases between them. The CDR3 sequence is CASSSDSSGANVLTF. DNA of the CDR3: TGCGCCAGCAGCTCGGACAGCTCTGGGGCCAACGTCCTGACTTTC.

This clone was observed a single time. V gene TRBV27 combines with J gene TRBJ2-1, with D possibly TRBD1 on 5 matching bases. The CDR3 covers 14 residues. V was pared by 2 bases and J by 4 bases, with 9 bases between. Germline CDR1 is MNHEY and CDR2 is SMNVEV (reference sequence). CDR3 sequence: CASSLGQAYNEQFF. As DNA, the CDR3 is TGTGCCAGCAGTTTAGGACAAGCTTACAATGAGCAGTTCTTC.

The table lists this clone with a few counts. This chain joins TRBV15 and TRBJ2-1; 7 bases line up with TRBD1. The CDR3 is 18 amino acids. J gave up 0 bases and V 2 bases, and 10 bases lay outside the gene matches. Germline CDR1 LNHNV, CDR2 YYDKDF (reference sequence). The CDR3 nucleotides read TGTGCCACCAGCAGACCCCCGGGACAGACGAGCTCCTACAATGAGCAGTTCTTC. Its translation: CATSRPPGQTSSYNEQFF.

The chain has TRBV13 and TRBJ1-4; D remains ambiguous. The germline CDR1 and CDR2 sequences are PRHDT and FYEKMQ (reference sequence). With 5 bases removed from V and 7 bases from J, the gap between germline ends came to 17 bases. The CDR3 consists of 15 residues. CDR3 sequence (DNA): TGTGCCAGCAGCCAGGACGAGGGATCGGGTGAAAAACTGTTTTTT. It yields the protein CASSQDEGSGEKLFF. Full variable domain (missing parts from reference TRBV13 and TRBJ1-4): AAGVIQSPRHLIKEKRETATLKCYPIPRHDTVYWYQQGPGQDPQFLISFYEKMQSDKGSIPDRFSAQQFSDYHSELNMSSLELGDSALYFCASSQDEGSGEKLFFGSGTQLSVL.

CDR3 nucleotide sequence: TGTGCCAGCAGCCGGGGGGCTCTAGAAAATGAGCAGTTCTTC. This sequence encodes CASSRGALENEQFF. The J gene is TRBJ2-1, the V gene TRBV6-5; TRBD2 is a possible D gene (7 bases). The V end lost 6 bases, the J end lost 7 bases, and 16 bases lay between the germline ends. The CDR3 totals 14 residues. Germline V gene data show CDR1 as MNHEY and CDR2 as SVGAGI.

The DNA of the CDR3 is TGTGCCAGCAGTTACGCCAGGGATGGTGAAAAACTGTTTTTT. Translation: CASSYARDGEKLFF. V and J are TRBV6-6 and TRBJ1-4; the D gene is possibly TRBD1 (5 bases). The CDR3 totals 14 residues. Germline V CDR1 and CDR2: MNHNY, SVGAGI (reference sequence). V lost 2 bases, J lost 7 bases, and 11 bases lay in between.

The CDR3 nucleotides are TGTGCCAGTAGTGCCCCACAGGGAATATCGAACACCGGGGAGCTGTTTTTT. Translation gives CASSAPQGISNTGELFF. V and J are TRBV19 and TRBJ2-2; weak D call: TRBD1 (6 bases). V shed 5 bases and J shed 0 bases, with 16 bases lying between them. The CDR3 has 17 amino acids. Germline values: CDR1 LNHDA, CDR2 SQIVND (reference sequence).

CDR3 in DNA: TGCGCCAGCAGCTTGGAAGGGGTACGCTCCTACAATGAGCAGTTCTTC. Translated, it gives CASSLEGVRSYNEQFF. The rearrangement uses TRBV5-1 and TRBJ2-1, with a weak D call TRBD1 (5 bases). Per germline, CDR1 SGHRS and CDR2 YFSETQ. V lost 0 bases and J 0 bases, leaving 10 bases between the germline ends. The CDR3 extends over 16 amino acids. Full variable domain (remainder filled in from reference TRBV5-1 and TRBJ2-1): KAGVTQTPRYLIKTRGQQVTLSCSPISGHRSVSWYQQTPGQGLQFLFEYFSETQRNKGNFPGRFSGRQFSNSRSEMNVSTLELGDSALYLCASSLEGVRSYNEQFFGPGTRLTVL.

V and J are TRBV7-3 and TRBJ2-7; TRBD2 might be the D (6 bases). The CDR3 has 13 residues. CDR1 and CDR2 from the germline V gene are SGHTA and FQGTGA. Trimming shortened V by 1 base and J by 8 bases, and 12 bases separated the two germline ends. DNA of the CDR3: TGTGCCAGCAGCTTAAGCCGGGACTCCAAGCAGTACTTC. Its protein product is CASSLSRDSKQYF.

This clone has only a few counts. The CDR3 coding sequence is TGTGCCAGCAGTAGGACAGAATATGGCTACACCTTC. This translates into CASSRTEYGYTF. This chain links TRBV6-1 with TRBJ1-2; TRBD1 is a possible D gene (6 bases). Germline V gene data show CDR1 as MNHNS and CDR2 as SASEGT. The CDR3 has 12 amino acids. Trimming cost V 5 bases and J 5 bases, with 9 bases left between them.

The rearrangement links TRBV6-1 to TRBJ2-3; a weak D match, TRBD2 (6 bases). The CDR3 runs 15 residues. From germline, CDR1 is MNHNS and CDR2 SASEGT. V was shortened by 2 bases and J by 2 bases, with 11 bases between the two germline ends. The CDR3 reads CASSEFGGNTDTQYF. The CDR3 nucleotides read TGTGCCAGCAGTGAATTCGGAGGGAACACAGATACGCAGTATTTT.

The chain employs TRBV23-1 and TRBJ2-7; maybe TRBD1 (5 bases). TRBV23-1 is sorted into the ORF group, with uncertain function. Between the trimmed V and J ends, which lost 3 bases and 0 bases, there was a span of 12 bases. The CDR3 loop spans 15 amino acids. CDR3 protein: CASSHSDSNSYEQYF. The CDR3 DNA reads as TGCGCCAGCAGTCATTCCGACAGTAACTCCTACGAGCAGTACTTC.

This clone has just a few counts. The rearrangement joins TRBV5-4 to TRBJ2-7; D is undetermined. The V gene lost 0 bases and the J gene lost 0 bases, with 13 bases spanning the gap. Germline V gene sequence: CDR1 SGHNT, CDR2 YYREEE (reference sequence). The CDR3 loop spans 16 amino acids. CDR3 region: CASSLAGARSSYEQYF. CDR3 nucleotides: TGTGCCAGCAGCTTGGCCGGCGCGAGGAGCTCCTACGAGCAGTACTTC. The full variable domain, rest sourced from reference TRBV5-4 and TRBJ2-7, is ETGVTQSPTHLIKTRGQQVTLRCSSQSGHNTVSWYQQALGQGPQFIFQYYREEENGRGNFPPRFSGLQFPNYSSELNVNALELDDSALYLCASSLAGARSSYEQYFGPGTRLTVT.

The rearrangement links TRBV7-6 to TRBJ2-6; 8 bases match TRBD1. The junction had 11 bases not matched to a gene; V was cut back by 5 bases and J by 2 bases. CDR1 SGHVS and CDR2 FNYEAQ come from the germline V gene. This CDR3 is 18 amino acids long. The CDR3 protein is CASSPVPRGLTGANVLTF. CDR3 in DNA: TGTGCCAGCAGCCCGGTCCCCAGGGGGCTAACTGGGGCCAACGTCCTGACTTTC.

V gene TRBV27 combines with J gene TRBJ1-4, with D possibly matching TRBD1 (6 bases). The CDR3 consists of 14 residues. V gave up 5 bases and J gave up 6 bases, with 13 bases separating them. The germline gives CDR1 MNHEY, CDR2 SMNVEV (reference sequence). The CDR3 protein is CASSGDKGYEKLFF. The CDR3 nucleotides are TGTGCCAGCAGTGGGGACAAGGGGTATGAAAAACTGTTTTTT. The full variable domain, its missing parts supplied by reference TRBV27 and TRBJ1-4, is EAQVTQNPRYLITVTGKKLTVTCSQNMNHEYMSWYRQDPGLGLRQIYYSMNVEVTDKGDVPEGYKVSRKEKRNFPLILESPSPNQTSLYFCASSGDKGYEKLFFGSGTQLSVL.

This clone was counted only a few times. The CDR3 nucleotides are TGTGCCAGCAGCGCTTATCGGGGGATCGAGCAGTACTTC. Its translation is CASSAYRGIEQYF. The V and J genes are TRBV2 and TRBJ2-7; perhaps TRBD2 as D (6 bases). This CDR3 is built from 13 residues. Germline V gene lookup returns CDR1 SNHLY and CDR2 FYNNEI. Between the trimmed V and J ends, which lost 6 bases and 6 bases, there was a span of 15 bases. Drawing the rest from reference TRBV2 and TRBJ2-7, the complete variable domain is EPEVTQTPSHQVTQMGQEVILRCVPISNHLYFYWYRQILGQKVEFLVSFYNNEISEKSEIFDDQFSVERPDGSNFTLKIRSTKLEDSAMYFCASSAYRGIEQYFGPGTRLTVT.

The chain joins TRBV2 to TRBJ1-2; TRBD1 is a possible D gene (6 bases). The CDR3 has 13 residues. Germline V gives CDR1 SNHLY, CDR2 FYNNEI. V gave up 6 bases and J gave up 8 bases, with 16 bases separating them. CDR3 sequence reads: CASRGDQGYGYTF. As DNA, the CDR3 is TGTGCCAGCAGGGGGGATCAGGGGTACGGCTACACCTTC.

The chain couples TRBV7-9 to TRBJ2-1; D remains ambiguous. This CDR3 contains 16 residues. V lost 5 bases and J lost 5, with 19 bases in between. Germline-derived CDR1 and CDR2 are SEHNR and FQNEAQ (reference sequence). The CDR3 DNA follows: TGTGCCAGCAGCCCTCTTGCCGCGTACTACCACAATGAGCAGTTCTTC. Its translation: CASSPLAAYYHNEQFF.

This chain connects TRBV18 to TRBJ1-1; D uncertain. The CDR3 is 15 residues long. Trimming stripped 4 bases from V and 3 bases from J, with 15 bases between. Germline-derived CDR1 and CDR2 are KGHSH and LQKENI. CDR3 amino acids: CASSLRAGVDTEAFF. Here the CDR3 DNA reads TGTGCCAGCTCACTAAGGGCGGGAGTCGACACTGAAGCTTTCTTT.